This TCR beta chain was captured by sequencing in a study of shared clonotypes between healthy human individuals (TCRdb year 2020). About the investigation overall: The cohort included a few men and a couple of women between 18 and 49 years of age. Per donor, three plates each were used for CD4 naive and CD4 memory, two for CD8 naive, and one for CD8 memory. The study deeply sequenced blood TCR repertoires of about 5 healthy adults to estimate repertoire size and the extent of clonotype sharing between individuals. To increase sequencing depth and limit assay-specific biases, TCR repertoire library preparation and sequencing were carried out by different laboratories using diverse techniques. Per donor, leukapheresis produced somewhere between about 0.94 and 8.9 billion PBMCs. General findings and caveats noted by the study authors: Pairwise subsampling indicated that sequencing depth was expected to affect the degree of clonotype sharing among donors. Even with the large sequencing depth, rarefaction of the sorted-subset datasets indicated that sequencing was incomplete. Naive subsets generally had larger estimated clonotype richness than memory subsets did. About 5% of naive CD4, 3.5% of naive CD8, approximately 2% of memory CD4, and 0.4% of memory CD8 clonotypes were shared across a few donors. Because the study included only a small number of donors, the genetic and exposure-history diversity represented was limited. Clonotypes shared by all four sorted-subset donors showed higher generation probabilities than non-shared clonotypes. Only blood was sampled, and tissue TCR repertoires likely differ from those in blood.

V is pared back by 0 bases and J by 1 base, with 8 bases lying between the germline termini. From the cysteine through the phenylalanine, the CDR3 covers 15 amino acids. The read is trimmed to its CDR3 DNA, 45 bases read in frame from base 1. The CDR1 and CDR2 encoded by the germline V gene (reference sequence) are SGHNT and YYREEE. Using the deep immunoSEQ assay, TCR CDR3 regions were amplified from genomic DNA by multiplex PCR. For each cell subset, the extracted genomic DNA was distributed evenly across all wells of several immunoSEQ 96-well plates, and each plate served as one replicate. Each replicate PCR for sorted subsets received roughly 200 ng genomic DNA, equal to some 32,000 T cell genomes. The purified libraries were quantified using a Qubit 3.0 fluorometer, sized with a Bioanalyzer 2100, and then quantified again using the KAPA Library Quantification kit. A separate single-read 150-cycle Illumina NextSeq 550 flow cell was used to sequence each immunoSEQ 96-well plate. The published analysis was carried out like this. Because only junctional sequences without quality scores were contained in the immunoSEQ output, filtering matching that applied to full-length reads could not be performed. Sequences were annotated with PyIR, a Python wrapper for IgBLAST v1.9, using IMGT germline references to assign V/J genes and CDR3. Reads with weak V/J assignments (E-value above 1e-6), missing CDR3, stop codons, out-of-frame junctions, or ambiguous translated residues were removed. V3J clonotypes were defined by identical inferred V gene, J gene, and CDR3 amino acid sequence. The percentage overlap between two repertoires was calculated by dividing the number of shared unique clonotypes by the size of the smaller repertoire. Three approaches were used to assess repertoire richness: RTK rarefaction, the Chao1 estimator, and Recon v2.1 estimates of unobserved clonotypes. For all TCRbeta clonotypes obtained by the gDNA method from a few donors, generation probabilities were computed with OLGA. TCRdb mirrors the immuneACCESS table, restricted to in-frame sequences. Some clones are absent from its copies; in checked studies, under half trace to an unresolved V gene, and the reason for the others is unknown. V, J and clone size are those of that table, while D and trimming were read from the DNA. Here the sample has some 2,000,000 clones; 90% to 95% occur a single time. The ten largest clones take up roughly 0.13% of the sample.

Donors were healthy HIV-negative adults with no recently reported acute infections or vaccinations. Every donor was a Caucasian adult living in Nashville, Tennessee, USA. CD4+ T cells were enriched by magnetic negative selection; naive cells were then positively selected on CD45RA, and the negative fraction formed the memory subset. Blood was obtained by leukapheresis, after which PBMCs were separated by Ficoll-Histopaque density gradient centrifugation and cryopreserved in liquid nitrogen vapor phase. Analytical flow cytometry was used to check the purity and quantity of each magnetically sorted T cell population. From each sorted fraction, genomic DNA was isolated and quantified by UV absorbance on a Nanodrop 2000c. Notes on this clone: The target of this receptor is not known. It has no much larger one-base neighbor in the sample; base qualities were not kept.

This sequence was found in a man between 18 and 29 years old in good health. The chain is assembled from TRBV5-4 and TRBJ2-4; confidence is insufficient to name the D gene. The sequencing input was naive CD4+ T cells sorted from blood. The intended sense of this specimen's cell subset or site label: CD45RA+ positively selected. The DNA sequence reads TGTGCCAGCAGCTTGGCCTTAGGGGCCAAAAACATTCAGTACTTC. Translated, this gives CASSLALGAKNIQYF.